The present TCR beta chain was sequenced within a study of blood T cell repertoires in COVID-19. In the study overall: T cells, B-cell-depleted T cells, or PBMCs provided the cDNA or gDNA that served as material.

Source study methods: Counts of nucleated cells, estimated from reference gene primer amplification, were obtained. Sequencing was performed with immunoSEQ multiplex PCR; in TCRdb, only in-frame clones are kept and a portion is missing. V and J calls and clone size are copied from that table; D and trimming were computed from the DNA. There are under 250,000 clones in the sample; approximately 83% occur only once, and approximately 1.2% lies in the top ten. From germline, CDR1 is SGHTA and CDR2 FQGNSA. V was clipped by 5 bases and J by 5 bases, with 21 bases between them. CDR3 length equals 16 residues.

What was sequenced was PBMCs or T cells enriched from blood (not recorded which). This sequence originates from a woman aged 35 to 49 with acute COVID-19. The chain employs TRBV7-2 and TRBJ2-5, with a tentative D call TRBD2 (7 bases). The CDR3 here is CASSPRRGGLWETQYF. DNA for the CDR3: TGTGCCAGCAGCCCCCGGAGGGGGGGGCTGTGGGAGACCCAGTACTTC.